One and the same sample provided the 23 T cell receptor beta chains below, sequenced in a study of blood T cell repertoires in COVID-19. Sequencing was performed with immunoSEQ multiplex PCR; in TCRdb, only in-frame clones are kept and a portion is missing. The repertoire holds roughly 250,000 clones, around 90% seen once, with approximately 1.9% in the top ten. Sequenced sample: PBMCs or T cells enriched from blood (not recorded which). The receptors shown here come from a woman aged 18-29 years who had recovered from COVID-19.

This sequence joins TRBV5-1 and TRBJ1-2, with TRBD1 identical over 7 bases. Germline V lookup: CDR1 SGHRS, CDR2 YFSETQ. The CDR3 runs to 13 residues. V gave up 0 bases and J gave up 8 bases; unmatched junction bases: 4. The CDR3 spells CASSLGQGVGYTF. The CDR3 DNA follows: TGCGCCAGCAGCTTGGGGCAGGGGGTAGGCTACACCTTC.

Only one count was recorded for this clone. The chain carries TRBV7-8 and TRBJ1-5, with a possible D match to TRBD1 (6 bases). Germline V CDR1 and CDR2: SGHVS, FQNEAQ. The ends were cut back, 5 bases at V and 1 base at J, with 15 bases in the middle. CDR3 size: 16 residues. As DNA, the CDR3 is TGTGCCAGCAGCACACTGGGGGCAGGGAGCAATCAGCCCCAGCATTTT. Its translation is CASSTLGAGSNQPQHF.

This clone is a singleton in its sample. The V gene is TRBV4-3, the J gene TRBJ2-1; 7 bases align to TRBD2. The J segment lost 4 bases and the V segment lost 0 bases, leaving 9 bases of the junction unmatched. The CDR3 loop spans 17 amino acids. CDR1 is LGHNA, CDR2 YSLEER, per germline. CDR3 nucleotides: TGCGCCAGCAGCCAAGATTCCGGCGGGAGACCGTACAATGAGCAGTTCTTC. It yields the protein CASSQDSGGRPYNEQFF.

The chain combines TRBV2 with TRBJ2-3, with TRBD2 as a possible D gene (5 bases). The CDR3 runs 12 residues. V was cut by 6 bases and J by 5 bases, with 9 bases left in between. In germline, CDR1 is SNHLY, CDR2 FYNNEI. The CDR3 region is CASRVEGDTQYF. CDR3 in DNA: TGTGCCAGCAGGGTCGAGGGAGATACGCAGTATTTT. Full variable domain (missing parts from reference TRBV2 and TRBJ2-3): EPEVTQTPSHQVTQMGQEVILRCVPISNHLYFYWYRQILGQKVEFLVSFYNNEISEKSEIFDDQFSVERPDGSNFTLKIRSTKLEDSAMYFCASRVEGDTQYFGPGTRLTVL.

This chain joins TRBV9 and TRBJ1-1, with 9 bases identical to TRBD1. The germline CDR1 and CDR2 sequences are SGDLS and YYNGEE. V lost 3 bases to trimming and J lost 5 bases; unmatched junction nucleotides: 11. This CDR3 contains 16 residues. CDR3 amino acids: CASSAGQGLTSTEAFF. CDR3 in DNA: TGTGCCAGCAGCGCCGGACAGGGGCTAACATCAACTGAAGCTTTCTTT.

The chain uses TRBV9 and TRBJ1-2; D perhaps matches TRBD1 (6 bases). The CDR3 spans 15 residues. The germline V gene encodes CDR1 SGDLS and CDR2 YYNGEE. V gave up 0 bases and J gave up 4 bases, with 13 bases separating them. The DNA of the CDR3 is TGTGCCAGCAGCGTAGGGACAGCCTACCCCTATGGCTACACCTTC. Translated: CASSVGTAYPYGYTF.

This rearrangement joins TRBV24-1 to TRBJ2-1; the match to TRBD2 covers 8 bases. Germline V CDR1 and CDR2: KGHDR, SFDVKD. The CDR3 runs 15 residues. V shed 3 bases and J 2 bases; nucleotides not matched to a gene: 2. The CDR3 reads CATSDTGLAYNEQFF. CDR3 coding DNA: TGTGCCACCAGTGATACGGGACTAGCCTACAATGAGCAGTTCTTC.

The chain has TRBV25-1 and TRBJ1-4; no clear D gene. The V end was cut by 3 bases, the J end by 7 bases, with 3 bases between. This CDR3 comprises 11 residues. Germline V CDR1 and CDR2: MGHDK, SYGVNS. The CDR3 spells CASSDGEKLFF. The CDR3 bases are TGTGCCAGCAGTGACGGTGAAAAACTGTTTTTT. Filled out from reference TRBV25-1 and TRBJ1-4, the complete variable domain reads EADIYQTPRYLVIGTGKKITLECSQTMGHDKMYWYQQDPGMELHLIHYSYGVNSTEKGDLSSESTVSRIRTEHFPLTLESARPSHTSQYLCASSDGEKLFFGSGTQLSVL.

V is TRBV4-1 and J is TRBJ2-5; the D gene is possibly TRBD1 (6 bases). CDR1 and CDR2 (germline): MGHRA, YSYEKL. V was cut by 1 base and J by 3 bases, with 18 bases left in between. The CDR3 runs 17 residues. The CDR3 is CASSQVFLGGSKETQYF. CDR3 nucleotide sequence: TGCGCCAGCAGCCAAGTTTTTTTAGGGGGTTCCAAAGAGACCCAGTACTTC.

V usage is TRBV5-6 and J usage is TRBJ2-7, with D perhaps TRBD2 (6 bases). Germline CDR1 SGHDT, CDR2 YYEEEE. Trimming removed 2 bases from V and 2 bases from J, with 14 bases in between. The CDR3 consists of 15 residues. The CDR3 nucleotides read TGTGCCAGCAGCTTCCGGGGGACCTCGGCCTACGAGCAGTACTTC. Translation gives CASSFRGTSAYEQYF. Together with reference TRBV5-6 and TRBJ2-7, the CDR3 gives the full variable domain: DAGVTQSPTHLIKTRGQQVTLRCSPKSGHDTVSWYQQALGQGPQFIFQYYEEEERQRGNFPDRFSGHQFPNYSSELNVNALLLGDSALYLCASSFRGTSAYEQYFGPGTRLTVT.

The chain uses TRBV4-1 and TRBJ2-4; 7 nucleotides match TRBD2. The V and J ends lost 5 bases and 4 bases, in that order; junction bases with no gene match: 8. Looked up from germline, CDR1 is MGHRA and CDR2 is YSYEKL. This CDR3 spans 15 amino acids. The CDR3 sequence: CASSSGLVTKNIQYF. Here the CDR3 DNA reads TGCGCCAGCAGCTCCGGACTAGTTACTAAAAACATTCAGTACTTC.

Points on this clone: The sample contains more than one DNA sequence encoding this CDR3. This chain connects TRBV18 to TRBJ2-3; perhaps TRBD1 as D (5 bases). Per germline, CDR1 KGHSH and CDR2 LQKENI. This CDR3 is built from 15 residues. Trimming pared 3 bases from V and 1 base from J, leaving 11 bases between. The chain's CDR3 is CASSPQAGRTDTQYF. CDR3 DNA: TGTGCCAGCTCACCCCAGGCAGGGCGCACAGATACGCAGTATTTT.

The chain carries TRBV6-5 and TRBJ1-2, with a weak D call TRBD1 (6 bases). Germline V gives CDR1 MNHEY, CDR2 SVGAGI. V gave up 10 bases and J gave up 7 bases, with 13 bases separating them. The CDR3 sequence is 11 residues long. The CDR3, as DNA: TGTGCCATCCCGGGGGGCGGTGGCTACACCTTC. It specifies CAIPGGGGYTF.

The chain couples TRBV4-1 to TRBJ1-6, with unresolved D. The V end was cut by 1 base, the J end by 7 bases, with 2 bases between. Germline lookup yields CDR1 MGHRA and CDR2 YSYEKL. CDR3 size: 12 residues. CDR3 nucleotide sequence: TGCGCCAGCAGCCAAGTAAATTCACCCCTCCACTTT. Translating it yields CASSQVNSPLHF.

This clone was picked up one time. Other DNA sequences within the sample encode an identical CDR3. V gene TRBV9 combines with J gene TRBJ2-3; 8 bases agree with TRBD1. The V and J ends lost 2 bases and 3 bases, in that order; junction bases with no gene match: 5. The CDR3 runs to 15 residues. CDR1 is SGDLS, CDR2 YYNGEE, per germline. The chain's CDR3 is CASSVSGGGTDTQYF. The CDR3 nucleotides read TGTGCCAGCAGCGTCTCAGGGGGCGGAACAGATACGCAGTATTTT.

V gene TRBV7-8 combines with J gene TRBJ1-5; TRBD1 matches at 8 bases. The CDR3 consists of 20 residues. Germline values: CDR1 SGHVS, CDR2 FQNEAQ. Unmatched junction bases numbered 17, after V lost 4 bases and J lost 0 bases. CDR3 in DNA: TGTGCCAGCAGCTCCGAAAACCCACCCGGGACAGGTCATAGCAATCAGCCCCAGCATTTT. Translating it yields CASSSENPPGTGHSNQPQHF.

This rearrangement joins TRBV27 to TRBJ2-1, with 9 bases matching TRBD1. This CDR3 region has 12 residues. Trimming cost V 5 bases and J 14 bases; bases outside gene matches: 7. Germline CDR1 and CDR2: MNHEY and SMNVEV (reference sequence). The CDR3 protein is CASSPRTGVEFF. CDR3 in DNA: TGTGCCAGCAGTCCCCGGACAGGGGTGGAGTTCTTC.

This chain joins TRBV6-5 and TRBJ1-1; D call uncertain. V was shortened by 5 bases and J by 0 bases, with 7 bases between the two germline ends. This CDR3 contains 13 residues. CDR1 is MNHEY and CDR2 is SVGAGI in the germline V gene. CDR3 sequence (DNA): TGTGCCAGCAGTCCTTTAGTGAACACTGAAGCTTTCTTT. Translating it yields CASSPLVNTEAFF.

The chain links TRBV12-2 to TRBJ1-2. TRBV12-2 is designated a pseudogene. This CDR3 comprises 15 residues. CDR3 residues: CASRLAQGGGYGYTF. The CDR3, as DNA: TGTGCAAGTCGCTTAGCCCAGGGCGGGGGCTATGGCTACACCTTC.

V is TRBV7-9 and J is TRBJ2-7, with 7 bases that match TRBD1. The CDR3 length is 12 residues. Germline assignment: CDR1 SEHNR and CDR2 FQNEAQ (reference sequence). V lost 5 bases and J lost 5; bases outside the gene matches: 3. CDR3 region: CASSPTGNEQYF. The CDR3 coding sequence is TGTGCCAGCAGCCCGACAGGGAACGAGCAGTACTTC.

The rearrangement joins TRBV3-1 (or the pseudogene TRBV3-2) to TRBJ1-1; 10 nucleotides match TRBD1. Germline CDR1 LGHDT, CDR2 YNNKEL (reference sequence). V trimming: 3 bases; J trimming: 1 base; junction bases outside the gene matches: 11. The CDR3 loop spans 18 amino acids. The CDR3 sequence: CASSQGQGPPPANTEAFF. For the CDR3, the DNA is TGTGCCAGCAGCCAGGGACAGGGGCCCCCCCCGGCGAACACTGAAGCTTTCTTT.

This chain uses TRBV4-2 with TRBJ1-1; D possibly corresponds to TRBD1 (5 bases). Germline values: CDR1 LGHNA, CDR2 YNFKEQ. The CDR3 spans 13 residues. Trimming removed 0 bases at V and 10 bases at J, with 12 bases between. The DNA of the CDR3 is TGTGCCAGCAGCCAAGAGCGGGGACTGGGAGCTTTCTTT. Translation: CASSQERGLGAFF.

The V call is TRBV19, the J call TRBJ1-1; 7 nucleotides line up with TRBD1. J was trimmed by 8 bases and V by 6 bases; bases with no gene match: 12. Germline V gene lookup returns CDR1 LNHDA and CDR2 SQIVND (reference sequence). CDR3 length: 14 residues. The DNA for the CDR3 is TGTGCCAGTAGCATTGGAGGGGGCGCAGGGGAAGCTTTCTTT. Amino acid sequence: CASSIGGGAGEAFF.